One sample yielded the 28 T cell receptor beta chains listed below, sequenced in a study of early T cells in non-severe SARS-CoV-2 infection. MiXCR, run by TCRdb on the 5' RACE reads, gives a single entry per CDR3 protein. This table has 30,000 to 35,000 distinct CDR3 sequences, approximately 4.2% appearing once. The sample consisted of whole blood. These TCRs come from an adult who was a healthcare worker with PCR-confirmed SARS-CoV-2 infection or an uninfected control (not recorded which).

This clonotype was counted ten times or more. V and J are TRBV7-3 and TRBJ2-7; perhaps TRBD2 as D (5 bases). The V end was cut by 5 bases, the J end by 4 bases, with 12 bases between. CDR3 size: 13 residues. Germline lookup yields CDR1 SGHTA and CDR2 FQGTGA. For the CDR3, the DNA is TGTGCCAGCAGCATTGGGAGAGGTTACGAGCAGTACTTC. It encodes CASSIGRGYEQYF.

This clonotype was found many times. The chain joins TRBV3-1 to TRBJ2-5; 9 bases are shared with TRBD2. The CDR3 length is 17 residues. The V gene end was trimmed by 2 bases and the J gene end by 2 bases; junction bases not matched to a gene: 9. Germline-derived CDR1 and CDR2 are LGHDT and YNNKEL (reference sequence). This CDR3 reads CASSQSIAGVAQETQYF. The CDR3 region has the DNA TGTGCCAGCAGCCAATCGATAGCGGGAGTGGCGCAAGAGACCCAGTACTTC.

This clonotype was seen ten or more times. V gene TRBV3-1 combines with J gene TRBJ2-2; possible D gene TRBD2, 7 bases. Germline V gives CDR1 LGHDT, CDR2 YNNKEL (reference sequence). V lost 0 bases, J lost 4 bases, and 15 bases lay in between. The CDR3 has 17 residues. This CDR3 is CASSQDRGASTTGELFF. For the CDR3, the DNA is TGTGCCAGCAGCCAAGATCGGGGGGCCTCGACCACCGGGGAGCTGTTTTTT. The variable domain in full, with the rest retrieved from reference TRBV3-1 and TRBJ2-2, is DTAVSQTPKYLVTQMGNDKSIKCEQNLGHDTMYWYKQDSKKFLKIMFSYNNKELIINETVPNRFSPKSPDKAHLNLHINSLELGDSAVYFCASSQDRGASTTGELFFGEGSRLTVL.

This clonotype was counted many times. The CDR3 reads CASSLGVDNNEQFF. The CDR3 DNA is TGCGCCAGCAGCTTGGGGGTAGACAACAATGAGCAGTTCTTC. The genes are TRBV5-1 and TRBJ2-1; D is ambiguous. The CDR3 is made up of 14 amino acids. The germline V gene has CDR1 SGHRS and CDR2 YFSETQ. V was clipped by 0 bases and J by 5 bases, with 9 bases between them.

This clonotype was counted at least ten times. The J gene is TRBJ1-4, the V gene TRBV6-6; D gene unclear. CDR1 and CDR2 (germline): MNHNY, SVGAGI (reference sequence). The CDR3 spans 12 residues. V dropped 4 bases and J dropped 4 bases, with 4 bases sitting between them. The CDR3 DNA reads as TGTGCCAGCAGTTGGGTTAATGAAAAACTGTTTTTT. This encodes CASSWVNEKLFF.

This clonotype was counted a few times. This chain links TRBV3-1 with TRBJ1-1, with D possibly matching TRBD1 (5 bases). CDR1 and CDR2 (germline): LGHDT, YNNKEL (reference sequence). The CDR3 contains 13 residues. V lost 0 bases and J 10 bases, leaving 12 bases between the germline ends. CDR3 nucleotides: TGTGCCAGCAGCCAAGATCGGGGGGGGAGAGCTTTCTTT. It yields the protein CASSQDRGGRAFF.

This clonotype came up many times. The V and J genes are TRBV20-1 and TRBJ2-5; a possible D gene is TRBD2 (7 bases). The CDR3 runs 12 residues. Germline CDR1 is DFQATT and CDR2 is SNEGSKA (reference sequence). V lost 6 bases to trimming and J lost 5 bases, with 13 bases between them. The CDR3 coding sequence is TGCAGTGCCGGAGGGGGGGGCGAGACCCAGTACTTC. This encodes CSAGGGGETQYF.

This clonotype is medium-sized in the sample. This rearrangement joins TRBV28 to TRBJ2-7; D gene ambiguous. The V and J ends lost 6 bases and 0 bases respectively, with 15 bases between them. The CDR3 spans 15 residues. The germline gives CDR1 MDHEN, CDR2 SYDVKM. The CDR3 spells CASRSGSLFSYEQYF. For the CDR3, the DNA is TGTGCCAGCAGATCCGGGTCCCTATTCTCCTACGAGCAGTACTTC.

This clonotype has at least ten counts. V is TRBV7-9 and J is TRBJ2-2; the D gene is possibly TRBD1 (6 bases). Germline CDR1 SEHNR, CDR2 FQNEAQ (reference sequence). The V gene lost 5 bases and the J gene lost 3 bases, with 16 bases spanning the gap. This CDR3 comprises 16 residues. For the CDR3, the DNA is TGTGCCAGCAGCCACGAGGCTACAGGGTACACCGGGGAGCTGTTTTTT. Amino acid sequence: CASSHEATGYTGELFF. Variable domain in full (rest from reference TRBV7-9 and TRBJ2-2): DTGVSQNPRHKITKRGQNVTFRCDPISEHNRLYWYRQTLGQGPEFLTYFQNEAQLEKSRLLSDRFSAERPKGSFSTLEIQRTEQGDSAMYLCASSHEATGYTGELFFGEGSRLTVL.

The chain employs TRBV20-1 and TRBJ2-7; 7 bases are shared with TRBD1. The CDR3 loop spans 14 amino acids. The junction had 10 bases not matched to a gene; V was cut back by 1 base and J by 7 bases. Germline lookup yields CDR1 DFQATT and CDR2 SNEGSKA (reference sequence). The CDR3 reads CSARVAGGPVEQYF. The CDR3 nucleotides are TGCAGTGCTAGAGTGGCAGGGGGTCCGGTTGAGCAGTACTTC.

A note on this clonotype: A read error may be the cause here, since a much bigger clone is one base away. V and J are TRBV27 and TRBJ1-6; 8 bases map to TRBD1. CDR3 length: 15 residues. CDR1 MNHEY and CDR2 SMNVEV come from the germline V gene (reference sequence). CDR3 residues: CASRPQGARISHLHF. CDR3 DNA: TGTGCCAGCAGACCCCAGGGGGCGCGAATTTCACACCTCCACTTT.

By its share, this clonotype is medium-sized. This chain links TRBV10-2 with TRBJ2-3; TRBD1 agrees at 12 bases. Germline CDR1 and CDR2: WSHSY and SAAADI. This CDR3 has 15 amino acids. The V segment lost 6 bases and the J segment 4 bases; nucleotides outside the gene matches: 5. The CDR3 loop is CASRAGTGGADTQYF. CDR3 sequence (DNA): TGCGCCAGCAGAGCCGGGACAGGGGGCGCAGATACGCAGTATTTT.

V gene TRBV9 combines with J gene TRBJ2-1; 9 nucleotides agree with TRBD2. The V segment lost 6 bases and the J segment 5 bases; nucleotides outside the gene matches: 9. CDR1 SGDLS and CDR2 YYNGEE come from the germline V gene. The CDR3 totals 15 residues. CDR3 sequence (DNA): TGTGCCAGCACCTCCCCGGGACTAGCAGACAATGAGCAGTTCTTC. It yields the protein CASTSPGLADNEQFF.

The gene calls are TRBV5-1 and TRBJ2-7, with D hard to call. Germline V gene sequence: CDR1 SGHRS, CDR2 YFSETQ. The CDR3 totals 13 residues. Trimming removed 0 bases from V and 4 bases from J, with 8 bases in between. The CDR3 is CASSLVGEYEQYF. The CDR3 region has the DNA TGCGCCAGCAGCTTGGTCGGAGAATACGAGCAGTACTTC.

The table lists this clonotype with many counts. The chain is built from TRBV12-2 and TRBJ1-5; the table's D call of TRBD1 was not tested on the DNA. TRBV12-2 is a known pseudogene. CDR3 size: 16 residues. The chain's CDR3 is CASRFRDRANDQPQHF. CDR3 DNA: TGTGCAAGTCGCTTCCGGGACAGGGCGAACGATCAGCCCCAGCATTTT.

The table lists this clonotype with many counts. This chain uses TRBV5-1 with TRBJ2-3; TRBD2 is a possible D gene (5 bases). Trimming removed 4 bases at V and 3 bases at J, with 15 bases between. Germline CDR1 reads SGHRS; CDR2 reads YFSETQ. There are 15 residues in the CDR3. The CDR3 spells CASSEEITGTDTQYF. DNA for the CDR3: TGCGCCAGCAGCGAGGAAATAACGGGAACAGATACGCAGTATTTT. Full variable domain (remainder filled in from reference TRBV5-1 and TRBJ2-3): KAGVTQTPRYLIKTRGQQVTLSCSPISGHRSVSWYQQTPGQGLQFLFEYFSETQRNKGNFPGRFSGRQFSNSRSEMNVSTLELGDSALYLCASSEEITGTDTQYFGPGTRLTVL.

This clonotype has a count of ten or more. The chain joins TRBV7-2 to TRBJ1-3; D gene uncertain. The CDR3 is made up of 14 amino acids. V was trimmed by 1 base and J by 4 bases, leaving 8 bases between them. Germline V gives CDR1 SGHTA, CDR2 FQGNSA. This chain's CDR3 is CASSLDAVGNTIYF. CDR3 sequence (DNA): TGTGCCAGCAGCTTAGATGCAGTAGGAAACACCATATATTTT.

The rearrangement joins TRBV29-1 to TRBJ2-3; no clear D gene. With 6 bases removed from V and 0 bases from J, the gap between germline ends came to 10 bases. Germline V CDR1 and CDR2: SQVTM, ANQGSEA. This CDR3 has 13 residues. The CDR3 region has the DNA TGCAGCGTCTCTAAGACTAGCACAGATACGCAGTATTTT. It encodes CSVSKTSTDTQYF.

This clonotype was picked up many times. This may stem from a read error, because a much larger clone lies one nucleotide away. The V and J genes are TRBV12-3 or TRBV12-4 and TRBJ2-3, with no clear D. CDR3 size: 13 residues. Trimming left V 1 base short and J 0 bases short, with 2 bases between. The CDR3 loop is CASSLDSTDTQYF. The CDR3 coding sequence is TGTGCCAGCAGTTTAGACAGCACAGATACGCAGTATTTT.

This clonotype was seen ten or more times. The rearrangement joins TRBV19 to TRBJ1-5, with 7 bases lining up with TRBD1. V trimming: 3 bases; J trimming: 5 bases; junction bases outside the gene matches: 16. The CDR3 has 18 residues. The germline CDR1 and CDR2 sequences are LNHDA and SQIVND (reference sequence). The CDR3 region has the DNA TGTGCCAGTAGTATTTGGCGGGACAGCGCCCGGTTAGATCAGCCCCAGCATTTT. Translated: CASSIWRDSARLDQPQHF.

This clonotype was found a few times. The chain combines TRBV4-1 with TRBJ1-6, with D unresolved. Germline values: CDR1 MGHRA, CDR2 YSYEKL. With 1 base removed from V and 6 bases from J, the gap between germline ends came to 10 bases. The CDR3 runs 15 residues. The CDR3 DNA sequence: TGCGCCAGCAGCCAAGGCGGGGTAGCTAATTCACCCCTCCACTTT. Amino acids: CASSQGGVANSPLHF.

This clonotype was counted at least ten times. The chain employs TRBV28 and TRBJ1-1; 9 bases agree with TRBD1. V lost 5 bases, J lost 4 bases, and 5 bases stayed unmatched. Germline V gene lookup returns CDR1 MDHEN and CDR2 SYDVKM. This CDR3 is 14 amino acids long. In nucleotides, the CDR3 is TGTGCCAGCAGTCCGACGACAGGGGGCACTGAAGCTTTCTTT. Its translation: CASSPTTGGTEAFF.

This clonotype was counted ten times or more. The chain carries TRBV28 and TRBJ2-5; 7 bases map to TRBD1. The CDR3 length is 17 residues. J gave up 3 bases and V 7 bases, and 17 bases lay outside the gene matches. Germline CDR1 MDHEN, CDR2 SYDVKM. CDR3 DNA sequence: TGTGCCAGCACCACCTCCGGACAGGATGGGGTCGAAGAGACCCAGTACTTC. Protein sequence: CASTTSGQDGVEETQYF. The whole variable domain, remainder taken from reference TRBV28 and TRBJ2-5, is DVKVTQSSRYLVKRTGEKVFLECVQDMDHENMFWYRQDPGLGLRLIYFSYDVKMKEKGDIPEGYSVSREKKERFSLILESASTNQTSMYLCASTTSGQDGVEETQYFGPGTRLLVL.

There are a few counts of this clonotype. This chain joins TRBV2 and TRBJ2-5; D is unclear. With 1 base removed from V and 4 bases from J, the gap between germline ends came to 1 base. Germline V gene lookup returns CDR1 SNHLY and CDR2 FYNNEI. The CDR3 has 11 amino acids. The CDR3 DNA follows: TGTGCCAGCAGTGAAGTAGAGACCCAGTACTTC. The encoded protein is CASSEVETQYF.

CDR3 loop: CASRHRTGNAYGYTF. The CDR3 DNA sequence: TGTGCAAGTCGCCACCGGACAGGAAATGCCTATGGCTACACCTTC. The chain employs TRBV12-2 and TRBJ1-2; the table gives TRBD1 as D, unverified against the DNA. TRBV12-2 constitutes a pseudogene. CDR3 length equals 15 residues.

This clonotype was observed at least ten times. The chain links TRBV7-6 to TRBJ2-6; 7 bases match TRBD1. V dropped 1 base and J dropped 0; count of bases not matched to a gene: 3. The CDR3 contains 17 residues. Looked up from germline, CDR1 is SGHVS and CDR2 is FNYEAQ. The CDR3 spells CASSLEGTDSGANVLTF. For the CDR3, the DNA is TGTGCCAGCAGCTTAGAAGGGACAGACTCTGGGGCCAACGTCCTGACTTTC.

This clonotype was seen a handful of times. The CDR3, as DNA: TGCGCCAGCAGTGATTCTTTAAAGAGCCTGACCTTC. This encodes CASSDSLKSLTF. The V gene is TRBV10-1, the J gene TRBJ1-2; no definite D call. The CDR3 has 12 amino acids. Trimming cost V 3 bases and J 14 bases, with 16 bases left between them. The V gene's germline CDR1 is WNHNN and CDR2 SYGVQD (reference sequence).

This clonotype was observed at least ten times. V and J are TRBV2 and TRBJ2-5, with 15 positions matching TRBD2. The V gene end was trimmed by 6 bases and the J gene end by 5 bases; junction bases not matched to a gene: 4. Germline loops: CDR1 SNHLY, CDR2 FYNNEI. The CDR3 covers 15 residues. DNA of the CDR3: TGTGCCAGCAGCGGGACTAGCGGGGGGCAGGAGACCCAGTACTTC. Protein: CASSGTSGGQETQYF.